The 18 T cell receptor beta chains below come from one sample, sequenced in a study of prognosis after radiotherapy for stage I lung cancer. Genomic DNA was subjected to two-round multiplex PCR for amplification of TCR beta CDR3. With primers specific to each TRBV and TRBJ gene, the first-round PCR was performed. TCRdb reprocessed the multiplex PCR reads via MiXCR and lists one record per CDR3 protein. Of about 21,000 distinct CDR3 sequences in the sample, around 46% were seen once. Sequenced here: PBMCs, sampled before or after stereotactic body radiation therapy (not recorded which). These TCRs come from a donor over 45 with non-small cell lung cancer.

In this sample, this clonotype turned up many times. V usage is TRBV5-1 and J usage is TRBJ1-1; D remains ambiguous. Germline CDR1 SGHRS, CDR2 YFSETQ. V shed 0 bases and J shed 1 base, with 4 bases lying between them. This CDR3 contains 13 residues. DNA for the CDR3: TGCGCCAGCAGCTTGGGGACGAACACTGAAGCTTTCTTT. Its protein is CASSLGTNTEAFF.

This clonotype showed up many times. The rearrangement links TRBV5-8 to TRBJ1-5, with 7 bases aligning to TRBD1. CDR3 length: 17 amino acids. Germline V CDR1 and CDR2: SGHTS, YDEGEE. V lost 1 base to trimming and J lost 1 base; unmatched junction nucleotides: 8. DNA of the CDR3: TGTGCCAGCAGCTTGACCAACAGGGGACCAAGCAATCAGCCCCAGCATTTT. Translating it yields CASSLTNRGPSNQPQHF.

The chain carries TRBV9 and TRBJ2-5, with a possible D match to TRBD1 (5 bases). There are 16 residues in the CDR3. Germline loops: CDR1 SGDLS, CDR2 YYNGEE. The ends were cut back, 4 bases at V and 5 bases at J, with 21 bases in the middle. DNA for the CDR3: TGTGCCAGCAGCCCAAAACTGGACAAGCCATGGGAGACCCAGTACTTC. It codes for CASSPKLDKPWETQYF.

This clonotype was observed a handful of times. The chain couples TRBV29-1 to TRBJ1-1; TRBD1 matches 7 bases. CDR3 length equals 14 residues. Germline lookup yields CDR1 SQVTM and CDR2 ANQGSEA. Trimming took 4 bases from V and 2 from J; bases not matched to a gene: 7. The CDR3 region is CSVASGGTNTEAFF. The CDR3 nucleotides read TGCAGCGTTGCATCAGGGGGTACCAACACTGAAGCTTTCTTT.

This clonotype was found a few times. This clone may be a read error of a much larger clone one base away. The V and J genes are TRBV2 and TRBJ2-7; D is possibly TRBD1 or TRBD2 (5 bases each). The V end lost 3 bases, the J end lost 7 bases, and 16 bases lay between the germline ends. The CDR3 covers 14 residues. CDR1 and CDR2 from the germline V gene are SNHLY and FYNNEI. The CDR3 coding sequence is TGTGCCAGCAGTGATCGGGGCGGCTCCCTGGAGCAGTACTTC. As protein: CASSDRGGSLEQYF.

This clonotype was counted many times. The chain employs TRBV6-1 and TRBJ2-2; D is perhaps TRBD1 (5 bases). The CDR3 runs 15 residues. Germline CDR1 is MNHNS and CDR2 is SASEGT. The germline V and J ends were trimmed by 8 bases and 0 bases, with 13 bases remaining between them. This CDR3 reads CASALGAANTGELFF. As DNA, the CDR3 is TGTGCCAGCGCCCTAGGGGCAGCGAACACCGGGGAGCTGTTTTTT.

A note on this clonotype: A much larger clonotype is one base distant, so this may be a read error. The chain joins TRBV6-1 to TRBJ2-5, with 9 bases identical to TRBD1. CDR1 and CDR2 from the germline V gene are MNHNS and SASEGT. CDR3 length equals 15 residues. After removal of 7 bases from V and 8 bases from J, the junction contained 14 bases not matched to a gene. The CDR3 DNA follows: TGTGCCAGCACTTTCGGGACAGGGTCCCGGGATACCCAGTACTTC. It codes for CASTFGTGSRDTQYF.

This clonotype was seen repeatedly, ten times or more. The chain links TRBV27 to TRBJ1-3; D may be TRBD1 (6 bases). Germline CDR1 is MNHEY and CDR2 is SMNVEV (reference sequence). The CDR3 is 18 residues long. V lost 8 bases and J 0 bases, leaving 23 bases between the germline ends. CDR3 DNA: TGTGCCAGCGGAAACCTCGGGACAAGGAAATTCTCTGGAAACACCATATATTTT. This sequence encodes CASGNLGTRKFSGNTIYF.

V usage is TRBV28 and J usage is TRBJ1-5; D possibly corresponds to TRBD1 (6 bases). The germline V and J ends were trimmed by 7 bases and 7 bases, with 17 bases remaining between them. The CDR3 contains 14 residues. Looked up from germline, CDR1 is MDHEN and CDR2 is SYDVKM. Here the CDR3 DNA reads TGTGCCAGCAACGCAGGGGCCGGGGTGCAGCCCCAGCATTTT. Translating gives CASNAGAGVQPQHF.

There are a few counts of this clonotype. A read error may be the cause here, since a much bigger clone is one base away. The chain couples TRBV27 to TRBJ2-3; no definite D call. This CDR3 spans 14 amino acids. Germline CDR1 reads MNHEY; CDR2 reads SMNVEV (reference sequence). V lost 3 bases and J 2 bases, leaving 9 bases between the germline ends. In DNA form, the CDR3 reads TGTGCCAGCAGTTTTTCCCGCATCACAGATACGCAGTATTTT. Translating gives CASSFSRITDTQYF.

V gene TRBV3-1 combines with J gene TRBJ1-2; unclear D gene. CDR1 and CDR2 (germline): LGHDT, YNNKEL (reference sequence). Trimming cost V 0 bases and J 7 bases, with 6 bases left between them. CDR3 size: 12 residues. The CDR3 here is CASSQDRTGYTF. As DNA, the CDR3 is TGTGCCAGCAGCCAAGATCGGACTGGCTACACCTTC.

The rearrangement uses TRBV7-2 and TRBJ1-2; D is perhaps TRBD1 (6 bases). V lost 5 bases and J 8 bases, leaving 18 bases between the germline ends. The CDR3 has 14 amino acids. Germline-derived CDR1 and CDR2 are SGHTA and FQGNSA. CDR3 nucleotide sequence: TGTGCCAGCAGCCCCATGGGGGCAGAGAGGGGCTACACCTTC. Translating gives CASSPMGAERGYTF.

A note on this clonotype: This probably arose from a read error, given a far larger clone one base away. V and J are TRBV6-9 and TRBJ2-2; 13 nucleotides match TRBD2. The CDR3 extends over 20 amino acids. Trimming at V came to 7 bases and at J to 5 bases, leaving 19 bases not matched to a gene. The germline gives CDR1 MNHGY, CDR2 SVAAGI. CDR3 residues: CASKDRDGRLAGGRTGELFF. The CDR3 DNA reads TGTGCCAGCAAAGACCGGGACGGACGACTAGCGGGAGGCCGGACCGGGGAGCTGTTTTTT.

This clonotype was recorded many times. This chain links TRBV5-1 with TRBJ1-5; 10 nucleotides agree with TRBD1. J lost 2 bases, V lost 2 bases, and 1 base had no gene match. The V gene's germline CDR1 is SGHRS and CDR2 YFSETQ. The CDR3 extends over 15 amino acids. CDR3 residues: CASSLGTGGNQPQHF. The DNA for the CDR3 is TGCGCCAGCAGCTTAGGGACAGGGGGCAATCAGCCCCAGCATTTT.

This clonotype was detected many times. V gene TRBV3-1 combines with J gene TRBJ2-1, with D hard to call. V was clipped by 1 base and J by 3 bases, with 7 bases between them. Germline CDR1 and CDR2: LGHDT and YNNKEL (reference sequence). The CDR3 covers 14 residues. The CDR3 spells CASSQGISYNEQFF. Written as DNA, the CDR3 is TGTGCCAGCAGCCAAGGGATTAGCTACAATGAGCAGTTCTTC.

This clonotype is classed as medium-sized. The chain uses TRBV6-2 or TRBV6-3 and TRBJ2-7; 12 bases are a match to TRBD1. Germline V lookup: CDR1 MNHEY, CDR2 SVGEGT. Trimming took 2 bases from V and 4 from J; bases not matched to a gene: 6. The CDR3 extends over 16 amino acids. The chain's CDR3 is CASSYSRDRGLYEQYF. DNA of the CDR3: TGTGCCAGCAGTTACAGCAGGGACAGGGGGCTTTACGAGCAGTACTTC.

In regard to this clonotype: A much larger clone differs from this one at a single base, so this may be a read error. The CDR3 bases are TGTGCCAGTAGTAAAATCGTGTGGGCTAGCGGATGTCCTACGGGGCAGTACTTC. Its translation: CASSKIVWASGCPTGQYF. The rearrangement uses TRBV19 and TRBJ2-7; 7 nucleotides align to TRBD2. V shed 4 bases and J 9 bases; nucleotides not matched to a gene: 24. This CDR3 has 18 amino acids. Germline lookup yields CDR1 LNHDA and CDR2 SQIVND (reference sequence).

Turning to this clonotype: A far larger clone is just one base off, so this is likely a read error. This chain connects TRBV6-9 to TRBJ2-5, with D possibly being TRBD1 or TRBD2 (5 bases each). This CDR3 is built from 14 residues. Germline values: CDR1 MNHGY, CDR2 SVAAGI. This chain's CDR3 is CASSYEGQGETHYF. The CDR3 DNA reads TGTGCCAGCAGTTACGAGGGGCAGGGAGAGACCCATTACTTC.